These 19 T cell receptor beta chains came from one sample sequenced in a study. TCRdb independently ran MiXCR on the 5' RACE reads; one entry per CDR3 protein. This table holds about 62,000 distinct CDR3 sequences, around 30% found once. The sequenced material came from tumor-infiltrating naive CD4+ T cells sorted from the breast tumor. Regarding subset: naive CD4+ T cells, CD4+CD45RA+CD25-. These receptor sequences come from a female donor with breast cancer.

In this sample, this clonotype turned up many times. The rearrangement uses TRBV6-2 or TRBV6-3 and TRBJ1-5; the D gene is possibly TRBD1 (6 bases). Germline CDR1 and CDR2: MNHEY and SVGEGT. The CDR3 contains 14 residues. V shed 6 bases and J shed 7 bases, with 16 bases lying between them. Here the CDR3 reads CASSRAGVGQPQHF. The DNA of the CDR3 is TGTGCCAGCAGCAGAGCAGGGGTGGGGCAGCCCCAGCATTTT.

This clonotype was seen only a few times. The chain employs TRBV7-2 and TRBJ2-7; no definite D call. This CDR3 is built from 13 residues. Per germline, CDR1 SGHTA and CDR2 FQGNSA. The V and J ends lost 1 base and 5 bases respectively, with 9 bases between them. CDR3 residues: CASSLGIPDEQYF. Here the CDR3 DNA reads TGTGCCAGCAGCTTAGGGATCCCCGACGAGCAGTACTTC.

The rearrangement joins TRBV5-5 to TRBJ2-3; D ambiguous. The CDR3 runs to 15 residues. CDR1 SGHKS and CDR2 YYEKEE come from the germline V gene (reference sequence). Trimming removed 0 bases at V and 0 bases at J, with 8 bases between. The CDR3 region is CASSLAPTSTDTQYF. CDR3 coding DNA: TGTGCCAGCAGCTTGGCCCCGACTAGCACAGATACGCAGTATTTT.

This clonotype was picked up a small number of times. The rearrangement joins TRBV4-1 to TRBJ2-5; D is unclear. The CDR3 length is 13 residues. Germline values: CDR1 MGHRA, CDR2 YSYEKL. Trimming took off 5 bases at V and 1 base at J, with 8 bases between the two ends. CDR3 sequence: CASSTQVQETQYF. CDR3 DNA: TGCGCCAGCAGCACCCAGGTCCAAGAGACCCAGTACTTC.

This rearrangement joins TRBV7-9 to TRBJ1-3; D gene uncertain. Per germline, CDR1 SEHNR and CDR2 FQNEAQ (reference sequence). The V and J ends lost 0 bases and 1 base respectively, with 4 bases between them. This CDR3 has 14 residues. The CDR3 spells CASSLAKSGNTIYF. In nucleotides, the CDR3 is TGTGCCAGCAGCTTAGCAAAGTCTGGAAACACCATATATTTT.

This clonotype has a handful of counts. This rearrangement joins TRBV5-1 to TRBJ1-5; D not resolved. The V end lost 1 base, the J end lost 7 bases, and 9 bases lay between the germline ends. This CDR3 comprises 13 residues. CDR1 SGHRS and CDR2 YFSETQ come from the germline V gene. CDR3 residues: CASSLSTGQPQHF. The CDR3 region has the DNA TGCGCCAGCAGCTTGAGCACGGGACAGCCCCAGCATTTT. Full variable domain (remainder filled in from reference TRBV5-1 and TRBJ1-5): KAGVTQTPRYLIKTRGQQVTLSCSPISGHRSVSWYQQTPGQGLQFLFEYFSETQRNKGNFPGRFSGRQFSNSRSEMNVSTLELGDSALYLCASSLSTGQPQHFGDGTRLSIL.

This chain uses TRBV6-6 with TRBJ2-4; D possibly uses TRBD1 or TRBD2 (6 bases each). From germline, CDR1 is MNHNY and CDR2 SVGAGI (reference sequence). CDR3 size: 16 residues. The ends were cut back, 2 bases at V and 1 base at J, with 12 bases in the middle. This CDR3 reads CASSYPRGQAKNIQYF. CDR3 bases: TGTGCCAGCAGTTACCCCCGGGGGCAGGCCAAAAACATTCAGTACTTC.

This clonotype was detected only once. This chain links TRBV6-6 with TRBJ1-2, with TRBD1 matching over 9 bases. Germline loops: CDR1 MNHNY, CDR2 SVGAGI (reference sequence). The CDR3 runs 14 residues. The J segment lost 4 bases and the V segment lost 2 bases, leaving 2 bases of the junction unmatched. The CDR3 spells CASSYRQGGYGYTF. The CDR3 nucleotides are TGTGCCAGCAGTTACCGACAGGGGGGCTATGGCTACACCTTC.

This clonotype was observed at least ten times. This chain uses TRBV7-2 with TRBJ1-5, with a possible D match to TRBD1 (6 bases). Germline V CDR1 and CDR2: SGHTA, FQGNSA. The CDR3 extends over 13 amino acids. The V and J ends lost 4 bases and 2 bases respectively, with 6 bases between them. The CDR3 DNA follows: TGTGCCAGCAGCTACAGGGGCAATCAGCCCCAGCATTTT. It encodes CASSYRGNQPQHF.

The chain uses TRBV19 and TRBJ2-6, with D unclear. The CDR3 runs to 12 residues. The V gene's germline CDR1 is LNHDA and CDR2 SQIVND (reference sequence). Trimming took 3 bases from V and 10 from J, leaving 7 bases between them. Here the CDR3 DNA reads TGTGCCAGTAGTATCCCCCCTAACGTCCTGACTTTC. Its protein product is CASSIPPNVLTF.

A few counts support this clonotype. The chain couples TRBV3-1 to TRBJ2-5, with 8 bases matching TRBD2. The trim removed 2 bases at V and 5 bases at J, leaving 7 bases unmatched. Germline V gene lookup returns CDR1 LGHDT and CDR2 YNNKEL (reference sequence). This CDR3 has 15 amino acids. The CDR3 loop is CASSQYGLAGETQYF. DNA of the CDR3: TGTGCCAGCAGCCAATATGGGCTAGCGGGCGAGACCCAGTACTTC.

The chain employs TRBV3-1 and TRBJ2-5; D not resolved. Per the germline V gene, CDR1 is LGHDT and CDR2 is YNNKEL (reference sequence). V lost 3 bases, J lost 5 bases, and 16 bases lay in between. The CDR3 length is 15 residues. Here the CDR3 reads CASSHPVVGGETQYF. The CDR3 DNA is TGTGCCAGCAGCCATCCGGTTGTAGGTGGGGAGACCCAGTACTTC.

The chain is built from TRBV4-2 and TRBJ1-2; D call uncertain. CDR1 and CDR2 (germline): LGHNA, YNFKEQ. Trimming shortened V by 1 base and J by 1 base, and 7 bases separated the two germline ends. This CDR3 contains 14 residues. The CDR3 reads CASSQGPRNYGYTF. In nucleotides, the CDR3 is TGTGCCAGCAGCCAAGGGCCTCGTAACTATGGCTACACCTTC.

This chain connects TRBV5-1 to TRBJ2-3; no clear D gene. Germline loops: CDR1 SGHRS, CDR2 YFSETQ. V lost 0 bases and J lost 3, with 5 bases in between. The CDR3 is made up of 13 amino acids. The CDR3 here is CASSLEGTDTQYF. The CDR3 DNA is TGCGCCAGCAGCTTGGAAGGGACAGATACGCAGTATTTT.

Details on this clonotype: One end of the junction varies from germline; a read error may be responsible. V is TRBV11-2 and J is TRBJ2-1; the match to TRBD1 covers 7 bases. The CDR3 consists of 14 residues. CDR1 and CDR2 from the germline V gene are SGHAT and FQNNGV. The CDR3: CASSTTGFYNKQFF. The CDR3 DNA reads TGTGCCAGCAGCACGACAGGGTTCTACAATAAGCAGTTCTTC. The full variable domain, its missing parts supplied by reference TRBV11-2 and TRBJ2-1, is EAGVAQSPRYKIIEKRQSVAFWCNPISGHATLYWYQQILGQGPKLLIQFQNNGVVDDSQLPKDRFSAERLKGVDSTLKIQPAKLEDSAVYLCASSTTGFYNKQFFGPGTRLTVL.

The chain employs TRBV12-3 or TRBV12-4 and TRBJ2-5; 12 bases line up with TRBD2. Trimming took 5 bases from V and 3 from J; bases not matched to a gene: 7. The CDR3 is 16 amino acids. CDR3 coding DNA: TGTGCCAGCAGTCCCCCCCGGACTAGCGGGAAAGAGACCCAGTACTTC. It codes for CASSPPRTSGKETQYF.

The chain combines TRBV20-1 with TRBJ1-6, with 9 bases fitting TRBD1. Per the germline V gene, CDR1 is DFQATT and CDR2 is SNEGSKA (reference sequence). V was pared by 3 bases and J by 6 bases, with 0 bases of the junction left unmatched. The CDR3 is 13 amino acids. CDR3 residues: CSARGQGNSPLHF. CDR3 in DNA: TGCAGTGCTAGGGGACAGGGTAATTCACCCCTCCACTTT.

The chain links TRBV6-5 to TRBJ2-5, with 9 nucleotides matching TRBD2. This CDR3 region has 14 residues. The V gene end was trimmed by 8 bases and the J gene end by 4 bases; junction bases not matched to a gene: 8. Germline CDR1 MNHEY, CDR2 SVGAGI. Here the CDR3 reads CASRRGGAGETQYF. The CDR3, as DNA: TGTGCCAGCCGTCGCGGGGGGGCCGGAGAGACCCAGTACTTC.

This clonotype was seen only a few times. The rearrangement uses TRBV6-6 and TRBJ2-7; unclear D gene. Germline CDR1 reads MNHNY; CDR2 reads SVGAGI (reference sequence). V was pared by 4 bases and J by 5 bases, with 15 bases between. The CDR3 runs to 14 residues. The CDR3, as DNA: TGTGCCAGCAGTTTGCTCTCGGAAGGTAACGAGCAGTACTTC. Translation gives CASSLLSEGNEQYF.